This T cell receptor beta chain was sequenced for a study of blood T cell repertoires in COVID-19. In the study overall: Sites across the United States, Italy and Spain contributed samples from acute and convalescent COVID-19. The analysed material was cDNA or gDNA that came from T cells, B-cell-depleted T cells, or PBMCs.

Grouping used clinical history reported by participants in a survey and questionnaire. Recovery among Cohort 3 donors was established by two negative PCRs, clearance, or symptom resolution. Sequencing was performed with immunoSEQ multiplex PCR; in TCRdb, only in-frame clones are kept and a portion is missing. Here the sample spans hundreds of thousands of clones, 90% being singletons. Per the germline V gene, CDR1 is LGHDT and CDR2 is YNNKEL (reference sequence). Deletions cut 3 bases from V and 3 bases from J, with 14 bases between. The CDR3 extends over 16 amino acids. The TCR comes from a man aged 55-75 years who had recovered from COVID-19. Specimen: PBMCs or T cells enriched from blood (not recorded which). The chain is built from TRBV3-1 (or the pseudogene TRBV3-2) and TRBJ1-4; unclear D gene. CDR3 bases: TGTGCCAGCAGCCAGGGTGGCTCTGGAGCTAATGAAAAACTGTTTTTT. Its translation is CASSQGGSGANEKLFF.